This TCR beta chain came from a study of T cell repertoires in cytomegalovirus infection. Turning to the study itself: Indications came from public TCR beta signatures; they pointed to CMV infection and to a matching HLA type. Notes on the study in general: In two of eight donors, the top clonotype was HLA-C-restricted CMV-specific. Public TCR beta family frequency separated CMV-and-HLA carriers, including in an independent cohort.

This clonotype was detected many times. Its antigen is not identified. MiXCR, run by TCRdb on the reads, gives a single entry per CDR3 protein. The sample includes 210,000 or so distinct CDR3 sequences, about 5.9% of them seen just once. The sequence came from a human donor in good health (CMV status not recorded). Some clones in this sample may be carry-over from other donors' samples. Sequenced: PBMCs.

This CDR3 reads CAISDSFRWDSPLHF. DNA of the CDR3: TGTGCCATCAGTGACTCCTTCCGGTGGGATTCACCCCTCCACTTT. The J gene is TRBJ1-6, the V gene TRBV10-3; D is unresolved. The V gene's germline CDR1 is ENHRY and CDR2 SYGVKD. The CDR3 has 15 amino acids. Trimming took 3 bases from V and 8 from J, leaving 14 bases between them.